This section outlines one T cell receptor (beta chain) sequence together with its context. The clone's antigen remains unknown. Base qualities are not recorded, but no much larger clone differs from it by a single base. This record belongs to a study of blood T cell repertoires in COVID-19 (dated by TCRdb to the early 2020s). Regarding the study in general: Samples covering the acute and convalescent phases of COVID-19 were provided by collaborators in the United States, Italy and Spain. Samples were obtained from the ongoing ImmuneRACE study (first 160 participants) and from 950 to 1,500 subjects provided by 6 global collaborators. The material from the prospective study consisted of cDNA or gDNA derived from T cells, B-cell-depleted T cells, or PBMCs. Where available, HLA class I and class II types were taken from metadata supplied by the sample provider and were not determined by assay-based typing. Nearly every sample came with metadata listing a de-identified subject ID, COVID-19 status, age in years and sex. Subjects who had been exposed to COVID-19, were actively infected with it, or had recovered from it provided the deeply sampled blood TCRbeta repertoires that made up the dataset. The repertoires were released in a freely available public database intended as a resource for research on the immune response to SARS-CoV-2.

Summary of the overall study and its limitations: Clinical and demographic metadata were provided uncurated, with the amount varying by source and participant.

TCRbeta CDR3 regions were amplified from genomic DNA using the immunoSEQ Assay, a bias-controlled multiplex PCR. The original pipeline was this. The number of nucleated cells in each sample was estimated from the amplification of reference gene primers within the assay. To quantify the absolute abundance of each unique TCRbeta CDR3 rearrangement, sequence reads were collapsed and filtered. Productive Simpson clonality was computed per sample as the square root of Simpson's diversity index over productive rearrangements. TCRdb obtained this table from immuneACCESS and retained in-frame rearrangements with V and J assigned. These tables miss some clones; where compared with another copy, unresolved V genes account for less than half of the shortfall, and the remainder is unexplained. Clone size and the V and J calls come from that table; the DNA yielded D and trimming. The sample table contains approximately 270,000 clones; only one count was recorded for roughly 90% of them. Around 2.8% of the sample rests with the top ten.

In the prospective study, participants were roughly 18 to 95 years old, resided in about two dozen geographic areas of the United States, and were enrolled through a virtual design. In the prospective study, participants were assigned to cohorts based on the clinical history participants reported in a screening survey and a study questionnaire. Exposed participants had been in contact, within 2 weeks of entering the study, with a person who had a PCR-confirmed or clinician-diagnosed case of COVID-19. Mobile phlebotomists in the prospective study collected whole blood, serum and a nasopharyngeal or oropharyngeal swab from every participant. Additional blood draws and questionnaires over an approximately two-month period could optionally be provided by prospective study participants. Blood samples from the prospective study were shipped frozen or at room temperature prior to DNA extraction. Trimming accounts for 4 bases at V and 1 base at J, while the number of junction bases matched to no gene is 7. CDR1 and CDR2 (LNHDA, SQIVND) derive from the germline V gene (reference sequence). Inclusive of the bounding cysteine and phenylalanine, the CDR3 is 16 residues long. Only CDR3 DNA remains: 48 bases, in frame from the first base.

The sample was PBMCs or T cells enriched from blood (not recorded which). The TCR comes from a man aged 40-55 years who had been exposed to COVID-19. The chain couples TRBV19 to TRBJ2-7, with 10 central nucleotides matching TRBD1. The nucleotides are TGTGCCAGTAGTACCAAGGGACAGGGGAATTCCTACGAGCAGTACTTC. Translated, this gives CASSTKGQGNSYEQYF.